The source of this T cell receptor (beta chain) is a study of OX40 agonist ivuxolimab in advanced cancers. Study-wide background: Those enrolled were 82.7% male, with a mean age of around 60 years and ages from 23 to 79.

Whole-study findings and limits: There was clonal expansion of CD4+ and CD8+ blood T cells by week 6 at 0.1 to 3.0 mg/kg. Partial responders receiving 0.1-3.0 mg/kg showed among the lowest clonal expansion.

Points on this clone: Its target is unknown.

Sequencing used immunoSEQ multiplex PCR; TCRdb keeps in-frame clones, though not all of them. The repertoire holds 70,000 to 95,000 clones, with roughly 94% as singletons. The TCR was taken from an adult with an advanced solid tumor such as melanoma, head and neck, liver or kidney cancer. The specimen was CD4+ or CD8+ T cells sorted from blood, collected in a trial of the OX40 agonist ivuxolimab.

CDR3 sequence: CASSEFRGYGYTF. CDR3 DNA sequence: TGCGCCAGCAGTGAGTTCAGGGGCTATGGCTACACCTTC. The V call is TRBV10-1, the J call TRBJ1-2; TRBD1 might be the D (6 bases). Trimming shortened V by 1 base and J by 4 bases, and 7 bases separated the two germline ends. CDR3 length equals 13 residues. CDR1 and CDR2 (germline): WNHNN, SYGVQD (reference sequence).